This T cell receptor beta chain was observed in a study of vaccination effects on CD4 cells after COVID-19 (dated by TCRdb to 2022 to 2024). Notes on the research overall: In the ViraFEST assay, PBMC were stimulated with viral peptide pools, and antigen-specific CD4+ T cell clonotypes were then identified by expansion using TCR sequencing. The full study included ten to eleven COVID-19 convalescent patients and several SARS-CoV-2-naive healthy vaccine recipients. In the study, cultures from other donors were sequenced using the Oncomine TCR Beta short-read assay on an Illumina iSeq 100. Some 2 million PBMC per well were cultured with 10 ug/ml peptides in IMDM containing around 5.3% human AB serum, around 10 IU/ml IL-2 and gentamicin. SARS-CoV-2 spike-specific CD4+ TCR repertoires were compared before and after mRNA vaccination in COVID-19 convalescent patients and in infection-naive vaccine recipients. Each participant received two doses of an mRNA SARS-CoV-2 vaccine, either BNT162b2 or mRNA-1273.

Study-wide findings and limitations: Among healthy vaccine recipients, nearly all vaccine-induced clones were SARS-CoV-2 mono-reactive, and only 1 of 255 was cross-reactive with common cold coronaviruses. Clones induced by infection and clones induced by vaccination both contracted markedly at late timepoints after vaccination, which fits with T cell responses waning over time. The study was limited by a small number of convalescent patients and lacked early post-infection timepoints.

After more than nine days of culture, CD4+ T cells were isolated with the EasySep CD4+ T cell isolation kit. The absence of prior SARS-CoV-2 infection in healthy vaccine recipients was confirmed by negative nucleocapsid antibodies before and after vaccination. On days 3 and 7, half of the culture medium was replaced with fresh IL-2-containing medium. Unless noted otherwise, every peptide stimulation condition was cultured in triplicate wells. Using Ficoll-Paque Plus gradient centrifugation, PBMC were separated from whole blood and then either used fresh or cryopreserved at -140C. The QIAamp micro DNA kit was used to extract genomic DNA from the cultured CD4+ T cells. The CDR3 goes from the cysteine to the phenylalanine over 14 residues. The only DNA kept is the CDR3, 42 bases in frame from the first base. The V and J ends are trimmed by 1 base and 5 bases, leaving 11 bases between them. CDR1 and CDR2 are read off the germline V gene as SNHLY and FYNNEI.

The library came from the immunoSEQ multiplex PCR assay. DNA from the cultured and isolated CD4+ T cells underwent TCR beta CDR3 sequencing. The source study handled its data this way. The analysis removed non-productive TCR sequences, trimmed reads to the CDR3 region, and retained only CDR3s that were 7 or more amino acids long. The MANAFEST web app was used to pick out antigen-specific clonotypes by comparing their expansion in peptide wells with that in reference cultures. Positive clones required FDR<0.05 expansion versus reference and all other wells, odds ratio above 5, and frequency above 0.1% in two replicate wells. Cross-reactive clonotypes were defined as significantly expanded in SARS-CoV-2 spike wells and in at least one common cold coronavirus spike condition. Using the stringdist R package, CDR3 similarity was measured by Levenshtein distance, and unrooted trees were constructed with ape in R 3.6.1. TCRdb limited this immuneACCESS table to in-frame rearrangements with V and J called. A share of clones is missing; checked studies link under half to unresolved V genes, and the rest is unexplained. V and J calls and clone size are given by that table; D and trimming were obtained from the DNA. This sample comprises about 53,000 clones, about 80% of them detected only once. The top ten constitute 2.5% to 3.5% of the sample.

With respect to this clone: Its antigen is still unknown. No base quality information exists; no much larger clone differs at one position.

Here the chain combines TRBV2 and TRBJ1-2; TRBD1 could be the D gene, as 6 bases match. The starting material was CD4+ T cells from PBMCs cultured without peptide, obtained before COVID-19 vaccination. The sequence was obtained from a human donor who received a COVID-19 vaccine. The CDR3 here reads CASSEVGQGYGYTF. Read as DNA, the sequence is TGTGCCAGCAGTGAAGTTGGTCAGGGGTATGGCTACACCTTC.